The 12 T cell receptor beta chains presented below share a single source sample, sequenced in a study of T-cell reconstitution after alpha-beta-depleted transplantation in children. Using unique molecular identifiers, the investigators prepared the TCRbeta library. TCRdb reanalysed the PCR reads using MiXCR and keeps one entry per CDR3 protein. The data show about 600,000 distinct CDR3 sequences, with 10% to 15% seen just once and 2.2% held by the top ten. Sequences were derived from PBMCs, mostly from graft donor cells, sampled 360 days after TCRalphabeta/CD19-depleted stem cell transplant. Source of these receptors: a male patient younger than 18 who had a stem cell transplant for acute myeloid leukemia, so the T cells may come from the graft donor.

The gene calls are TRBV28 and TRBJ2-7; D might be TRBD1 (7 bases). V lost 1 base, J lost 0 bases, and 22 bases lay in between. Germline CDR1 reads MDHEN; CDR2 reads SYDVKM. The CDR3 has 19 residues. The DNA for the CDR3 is TGTGCCAGCAGTTTATATTCGATTGCCGCAGGGGGGTTCTCCTACGAGCAGTACTTC. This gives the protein CASSLYSIAAGGFSYEQYF.

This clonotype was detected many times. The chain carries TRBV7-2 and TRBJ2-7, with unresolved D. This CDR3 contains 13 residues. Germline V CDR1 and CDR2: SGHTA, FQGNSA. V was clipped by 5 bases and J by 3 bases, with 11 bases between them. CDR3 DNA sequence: TGTGCCAGCAGCCCACGCACTTACTACGAGCAGTACTTC. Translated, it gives CASSPRTYYEQYF.

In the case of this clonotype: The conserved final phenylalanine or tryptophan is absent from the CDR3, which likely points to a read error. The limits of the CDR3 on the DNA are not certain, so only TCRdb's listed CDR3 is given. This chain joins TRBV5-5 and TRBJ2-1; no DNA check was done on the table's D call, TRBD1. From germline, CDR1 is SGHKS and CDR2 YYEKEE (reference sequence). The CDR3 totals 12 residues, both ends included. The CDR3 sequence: CASSVGTGDSVI.

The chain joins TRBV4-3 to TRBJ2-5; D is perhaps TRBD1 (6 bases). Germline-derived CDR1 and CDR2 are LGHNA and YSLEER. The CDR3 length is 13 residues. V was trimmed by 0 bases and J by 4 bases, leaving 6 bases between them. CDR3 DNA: TGCGCCAGCAGCCAAGAAGGGGGAGAGACCCAGTACTTC. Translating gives CASSQEGGETQYF.

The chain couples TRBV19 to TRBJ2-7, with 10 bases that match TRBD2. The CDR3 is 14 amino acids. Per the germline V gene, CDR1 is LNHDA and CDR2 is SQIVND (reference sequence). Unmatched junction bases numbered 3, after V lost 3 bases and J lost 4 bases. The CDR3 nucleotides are TGTGCCAGTAGTATTCTAGCGGGAGTTTACGAGCAGTACTTC. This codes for CASSILAGVYEQYF.

CDR3 nucleotides: TGTGCCAGCAGACCATATAACCTAAGCTCCTACAATGAGCAGTTCTTC. Encoded protein: CASRPYNLSSYNEQFF. The V and J genes are TRBV28 and TRBJ2-1; no clear D gene. Germline CDR1 is MDHEN and CDR2 is SYDVKM. The length of the CDR3 is 16 residues. V gave up 6 bases and J gave up 0 bases, with 15 bases separating them.

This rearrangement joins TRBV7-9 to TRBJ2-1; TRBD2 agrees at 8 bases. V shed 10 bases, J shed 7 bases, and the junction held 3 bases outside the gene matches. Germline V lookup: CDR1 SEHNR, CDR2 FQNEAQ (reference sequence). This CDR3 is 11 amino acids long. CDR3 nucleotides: TGTGCCACCACGGGAGGGAATGAGCAGTTCTTC. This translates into CATTGGNEQFF.

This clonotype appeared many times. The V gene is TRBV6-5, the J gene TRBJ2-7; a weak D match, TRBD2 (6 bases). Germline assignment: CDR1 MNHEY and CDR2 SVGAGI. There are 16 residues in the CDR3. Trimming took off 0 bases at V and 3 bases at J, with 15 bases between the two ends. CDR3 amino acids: CASSYSGMDYLYEQYF. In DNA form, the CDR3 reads TGTGCCAGCAGTTACTCCGGAATGGACTACCTCTACGAGCAGTACTTC.

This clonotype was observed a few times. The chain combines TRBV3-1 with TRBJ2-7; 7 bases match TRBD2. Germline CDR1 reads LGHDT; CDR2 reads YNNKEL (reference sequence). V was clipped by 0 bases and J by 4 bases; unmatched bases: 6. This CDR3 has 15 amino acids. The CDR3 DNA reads TGTGCCAGCAGCCAAGAGGGGAGGGCCACGTACGAGCAGTACTTC. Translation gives CASSQEGRATYEQYF.

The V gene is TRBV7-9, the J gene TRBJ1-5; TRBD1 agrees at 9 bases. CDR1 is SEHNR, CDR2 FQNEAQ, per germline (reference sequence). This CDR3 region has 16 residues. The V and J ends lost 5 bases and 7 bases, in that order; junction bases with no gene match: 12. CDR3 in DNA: TGTGCCAGCAGCCTCCTTACAGGGGGCCCGGAGCAGCCCCAGCATTTT. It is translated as CASSLLTGGPEQPQHF. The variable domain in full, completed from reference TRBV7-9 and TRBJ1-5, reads DTGVSQNPRHKITKRGQNVTFRCDPISEHNRLYWYRQTLGQGPEFLTYFQNEAQLEKSRLLSDRFSAERPKGSFSTLEIQRTEQGDSAMYLCASSLLTGGPEQPQHFGDGTRLSIL.

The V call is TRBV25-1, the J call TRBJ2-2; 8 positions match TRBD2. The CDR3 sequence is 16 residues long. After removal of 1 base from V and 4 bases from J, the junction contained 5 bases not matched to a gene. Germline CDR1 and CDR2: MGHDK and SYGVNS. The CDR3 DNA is TGTGCCAGCAGTGAATTGGTAGCGGGGTTCACCGGGGAGCTGTTTTTT. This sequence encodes CASSELVAGFTGELFF.

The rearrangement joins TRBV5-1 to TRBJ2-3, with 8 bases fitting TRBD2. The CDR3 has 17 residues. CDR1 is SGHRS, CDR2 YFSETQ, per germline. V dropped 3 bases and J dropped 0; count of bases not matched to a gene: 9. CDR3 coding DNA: TGCGCCAGCAGCTCTCTAATAGCGGGACCTAGCACAGATACGCAGTATTTT. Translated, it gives CASSSLIAGPSTDTQYF.